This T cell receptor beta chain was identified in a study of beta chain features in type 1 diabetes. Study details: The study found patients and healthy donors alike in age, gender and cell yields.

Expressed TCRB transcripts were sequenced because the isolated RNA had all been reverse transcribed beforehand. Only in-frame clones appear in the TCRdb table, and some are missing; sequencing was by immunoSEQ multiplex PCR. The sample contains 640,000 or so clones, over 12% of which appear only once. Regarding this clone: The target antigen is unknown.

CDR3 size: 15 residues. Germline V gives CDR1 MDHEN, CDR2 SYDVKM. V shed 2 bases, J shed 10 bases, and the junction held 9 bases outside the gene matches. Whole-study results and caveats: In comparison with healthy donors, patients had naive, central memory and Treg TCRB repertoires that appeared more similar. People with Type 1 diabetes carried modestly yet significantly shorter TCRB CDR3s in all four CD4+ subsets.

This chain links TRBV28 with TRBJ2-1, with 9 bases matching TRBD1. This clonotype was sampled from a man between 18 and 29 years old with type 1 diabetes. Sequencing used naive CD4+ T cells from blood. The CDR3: CASSLGGQGRQEQFF. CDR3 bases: TGTGCCAGCAGTTTAGGAGGACAGGGGCGGCAAGAGCAGTTCTTC. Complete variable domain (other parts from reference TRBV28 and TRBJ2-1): DVKVTQSSRYLVKRTGEKVFLECVQDMDHENMFWYRQDPGLGLRLIYFSYDVKMKEKGDIPEGYSVSREKKERFSLILESASTNQTSMYLCASSLGGQGRQEQFFGPGTRLTVL.